This TCR beta chain was sequenced during a study of blood T cell repertoires in COVID-19 (dated by TCRdb to 2020 to 2021). General notes on the study: Samples from collaborators originated in the United States, Italy and Spain and spanned both the acute and convalescent phases of COVID-19. The samples were drawn from the first 160 participants of the ongoing ImmuneRACE study and from 1,254 subjects provided by 6 global collaborators. The repertoires were released in a freely available public database intended as a resource for research on the immune response to SARS-CoV-2. The dataset comprised deeply sampled blood TCRbeta repertoires from subjects exposed to, actively infected with, or recovered from COVID-19. HLA class I and class II types, where available, came from metadata supplied by the sample provider rather than from assay-based typing. The prospective study material was composed of cDNA or gDNA derived from T cells, B-cell-depleted T cells, or PBMCs. The sample metadata nearly always contained a de-identified subject ID, COVID-19 status, age in years and sex.

Collaborating institutions collected whole blood in K2EDTA tubes following their own protocols. For TCRbeta analysis, collaborator samples were shipped as frozen whole blood, as isolated PBMCs, or as DNA extracted from either sample type. The study at large found these results: The quantity of clinical and demographic metadata differed by source and by participant and was supplied without curation.

TCRbeta CDR3 regions were amplified from genomic DNA by means of the immunoSEQ Assay, a bias-controlled multiplex PCR. In the authors' own workflow: The number of nucleated cells in each sample was estimated by amplification of reference gene primers within the assay. Sequence reads were collapsed and filtered to measure the absolute abundance of every unique TCRbeta CDR3 rearrangement. For each sample, productive Simpson clonality was calculated as the square root of Simpson's diversity index across productive rearrangements. TCRdb mirrors the immuneACCESS table, restricted to in-frame sequences. Some clones are absent from its copies; in checked studies, under half trace to an unresolved V gene, and the reason for the others is unknown. V, J and clone size were drawn from that table, and D and trimming were deduced from the DNA. The sample includes 91,000 or so clones, with around 80% observed a single time. 6% to 7.5% of the sample comes from the top ten.

This clone has just a few counts. This clone's antigen is unknown. No much larger clonotype is one base removed from it; base qualities were not supplied. The germline V gene specifies MNHEY as CDR1 and SVGAGI as CDR2. After removal of 4 bases from V and 0 bases from J, the junction retains 1 base not matched to a gene. From its cysteine to its phenylalanine, the CDR3 spans 15 amino acids. Only the CDR3 DNA stays, 45 bases, in frame from base 1. The source material was peripheral blood. The chain is encoded by TRBV6-5 joined to TRBJ2-2; 8 junctional bases match TRBD1. The receptor's source is a man aged 45 to 65 with active or convalescent COVID-19. The CDR3 corresponds to CASSSGGANTGELFF. The bases read TGTGCCAGCAGTTCAGGGGGCGCGAACACCGGGGAGCTGTTTTTT.